The 8 T cell receptor beta chains below were found in one sample sequenced in a study of T cells expressing NK-cell markers (dated by TCRdb to 2020 to 2022). Libraries were built with 5' RACE. Sequencing took place on an Illumina HiSeq 2000. TCRdb reprocessed the reads, and each CDR3 protein sequence is entered once, without DNA. This sample's records show roughly 170,000 distinct CDR3 sequences. The ten biggest clones cover approximately 18% of the sample. What was sequenced was blood T cells: a sorted CD56 or NKG2C T cell subset, CD4+ or CD8+ T cells, or bulk PBMC T cells (not recorded which). The receptors stem from a woman aged 18 to 69 in good health.

The chain joins TRBV13 to TRBJ2-7; TCRdb selects TRBD1, and the lack of DNA leaves this call unchecked. Germline V gene lookup returns CDR1 PRHDT and CDR2 FYEKMQ (reference sequence). This CDR3 has 14 residues. The CDR3 loop reads CASSSRDRGYEQYF.

V and J are TRBV4-2 and TRBJ2-2; TCRdb picks TRBD1, but there is no DNA to check that call. The CDR3 runs 14 residues. Germline CDR1 is LGHNA and CDR2 is YNFKEQ. The CDR3 sequence: CASSQAALAGELFF.

The chain couples TRBV15 to TRBJ1-1; the TCRdb call, TRBD1, lacks DNA for checking. This CDR3 has 14 residues. CDR1 is LNHNV and CDR2 is YYDKDF in the germline V gene (reference sequence). The CDR3 sequence: CATSPGGMNTEAFF.

This chain uses TRBV6-4 with TRBJ2-1; with no DNA, the TCRdb D assignment of TRBD2 cannot be verified. Germline V gives CDR1 MRHNA, CDR2 SNTAGT. This CDR3 spans 22 amino acids. CDR3 residues: CASRSTSYRTSREASSYNEQFF.

The chain uses TRBV14 and TRBJ2-7; TCRdb designates TRBD2, a call that cannot be tested without DNA. The length of the CDR3 is 16 residues. Germline V CDR1 and CDR2: SGHDN, FVKESK. CDR3 amino acids: CASSRATQRYAYEQYF.

The J gene is TRBJ1-2, the V gene TRBV2. Germline values: CDR1 SNHLY, CDR2 FYNNEI. The CDR3 spans 12 residues. The CDR3 here is CASSYSYYGYTF.

The J gene is TRBJ1-6, the V gene TRBV6-1; absent DNA, TCRdb's TRBD1 call cannot be checked. Germline CDR1 reads MNHNS; CDR2 reads SASEGT. CDR3 length equals 12 residues. This chain's CDR3 is CASRPGVSPLHF.

The V gene is TRBV29-1, the J gene TRBJ2-3. Germline V lookup: CDR1 SQVTM, CDR2 ANQGSEA. The CDR3 is made up of 13 amino acids. The CDR3 loop is CSVVSQNTDTQYF.